This T cell receptor (beta chain) was identified during a study of patients and donors after allogeneic stem cell transplantation. TCRdb itself ran the RT-PCR reads through MiXCR, one entry per CDR3 protein. Of 150,000 to 200,000 distinct CDR3 sequences listed, about 24% are singletons. CDR1 SGHTA and CDR2 FQGNSA come from the germline V gene. CDR3 length: 18 amino acids. V shed 1 base, J shed 7 bases, and the junction held 9 bases outside the gene matches. This clonotype was observed a handful of times. This sequence originates from a human donor who was either an allogeneic HSCT recipient or a stem cell or donor lymphocyte infusion donor (not recorded which). It is not recorded whose cells these are; they may come from a transplant donor. The material sequenced was blood, either unsorted or a sorted T cell fraction (not recorded which). The rearrangement links TRBV7-2 to TRBJ1-6, with TRBD1 matching 11 bases. In DNA form, the CDR3 reads TGTGCCAGCAGCTTAGAACAACCCGGGACAGGGGGGAATTCACCCCTCCACTTT. As protein: CASSLEQPGTGGNSPLHF.